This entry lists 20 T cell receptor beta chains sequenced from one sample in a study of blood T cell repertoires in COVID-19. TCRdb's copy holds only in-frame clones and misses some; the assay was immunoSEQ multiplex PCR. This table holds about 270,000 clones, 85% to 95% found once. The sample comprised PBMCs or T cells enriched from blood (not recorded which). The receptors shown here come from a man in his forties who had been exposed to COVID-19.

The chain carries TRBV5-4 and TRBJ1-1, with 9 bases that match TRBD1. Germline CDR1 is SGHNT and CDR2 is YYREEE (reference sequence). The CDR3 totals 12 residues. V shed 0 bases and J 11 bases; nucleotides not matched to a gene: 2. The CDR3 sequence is CASSLGTGEAFF. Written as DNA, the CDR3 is TGTGCCAGCAGCTTGGGGACAGGGGAGGCTTTCTTT.

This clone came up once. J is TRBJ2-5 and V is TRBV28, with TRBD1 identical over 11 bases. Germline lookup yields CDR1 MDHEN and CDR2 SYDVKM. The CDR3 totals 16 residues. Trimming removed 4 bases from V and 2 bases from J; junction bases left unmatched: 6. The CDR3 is CASSSDRGHTQETQYF. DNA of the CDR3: TGTGCCAGCAGTTCGGACAGGGGGCACACGCAAGAGACCCAGTACTTC. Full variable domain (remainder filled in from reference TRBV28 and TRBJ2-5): DVKVTQSSRYLVKRTGEKVFLECVQDMDHENMFWYRQDPGLGLRLIYFSYDVKMKEKGDIPEGYSVSREKKERFSLILESASTNQTSMYLCASSSDRGHTQETQYFGPGTRLLVL.

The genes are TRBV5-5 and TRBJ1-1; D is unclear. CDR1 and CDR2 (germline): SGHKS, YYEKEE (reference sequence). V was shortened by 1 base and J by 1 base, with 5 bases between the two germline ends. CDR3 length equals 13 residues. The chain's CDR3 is CASSLTANTEAFF. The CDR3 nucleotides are TGTGCCAGCAGCTTGACAGCGAACACTGAAGCTTTCTTT.

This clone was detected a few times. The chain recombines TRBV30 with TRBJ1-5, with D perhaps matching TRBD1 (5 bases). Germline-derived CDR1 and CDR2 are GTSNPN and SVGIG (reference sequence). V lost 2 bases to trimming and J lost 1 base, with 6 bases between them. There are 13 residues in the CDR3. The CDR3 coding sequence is TGTGCCTGGAGTCGGGGGAGCAATCAGCCCCAGCATTTT. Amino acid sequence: CAWSRGSNQPQHF.

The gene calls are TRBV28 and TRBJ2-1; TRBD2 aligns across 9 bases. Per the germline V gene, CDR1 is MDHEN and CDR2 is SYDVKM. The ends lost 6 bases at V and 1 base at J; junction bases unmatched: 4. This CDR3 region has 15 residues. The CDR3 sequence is CASRISGSSYNEQFF. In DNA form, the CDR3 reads TGTGCCAGCAGGATTAGCGGGAGTTCCTACAATGAGCAGTTCTTC.

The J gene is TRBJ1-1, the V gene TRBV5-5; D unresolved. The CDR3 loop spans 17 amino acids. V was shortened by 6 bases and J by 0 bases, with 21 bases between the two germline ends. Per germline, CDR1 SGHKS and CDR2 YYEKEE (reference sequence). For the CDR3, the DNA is TGTGCCAGCAACAAAGAGGGAAGGCGAACCTTGAACACTGAAGCTTTCTTT. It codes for CASNKEGRRTLNTEAFF.

CDR3 sequence reads: CAWRRGSSGNTIYF. In nucleotides, the CDR3 is TGTGCCTGGAGAAGGGGAAGCTCTGGAAACACCATATATTTT. The chain recombines TRBV30 with TRBJ1-3; a weak D match, TRBD1 (5 bases). CDR3 size: 14 residues. V was pared by 3 bases and J by 0 bases, with 9 bases between. Germline CDR1 GTSNPN, CDR2 SVGIG (reference sequence).

Here the CDR3 DNA reads TGTGCCAGCAGCCCAAGCGGGAGGTCCTACAATGAGCAGTTCTTC. Amino acids: CASSPSGRSYNEQFF. The chain recombines TRBV7-9 with TRBJ2-1; 9 nucleotides agree with TRBD2. This CDR3 region has 15 residues. V lost 5 bases and J lost 1; bases outside the gene matches: 3. Germline V lookup: CDR1 SEHNR, CDR2 FQNEAQ (reference sequence).

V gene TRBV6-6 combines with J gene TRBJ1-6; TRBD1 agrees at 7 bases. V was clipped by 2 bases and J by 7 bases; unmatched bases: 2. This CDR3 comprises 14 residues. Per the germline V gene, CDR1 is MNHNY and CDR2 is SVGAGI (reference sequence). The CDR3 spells CASSYGTENSPLHF. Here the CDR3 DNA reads TGTGCCAGCAGTTACGGGACAGAGAATTCACCCCTCCACTTT.

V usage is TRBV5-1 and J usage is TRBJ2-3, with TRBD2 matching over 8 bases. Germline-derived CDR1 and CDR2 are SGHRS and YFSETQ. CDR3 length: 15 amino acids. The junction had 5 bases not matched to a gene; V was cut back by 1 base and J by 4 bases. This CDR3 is CASSLSGSGADTQYF. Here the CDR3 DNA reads TGCGCCAGCAGCTTGAGCGGGAGCGGCGCAGATACGCAGTATTTT.

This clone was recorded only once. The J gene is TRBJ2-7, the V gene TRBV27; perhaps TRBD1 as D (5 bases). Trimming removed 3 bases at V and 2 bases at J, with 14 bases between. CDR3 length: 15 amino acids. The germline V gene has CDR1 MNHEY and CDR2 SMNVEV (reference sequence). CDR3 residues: CASSFGRQGTYEQYF. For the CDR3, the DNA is TGTGCCAGCAGTTTTGGTCGGCAGGGAACCTACGAGCAGTACTTC.

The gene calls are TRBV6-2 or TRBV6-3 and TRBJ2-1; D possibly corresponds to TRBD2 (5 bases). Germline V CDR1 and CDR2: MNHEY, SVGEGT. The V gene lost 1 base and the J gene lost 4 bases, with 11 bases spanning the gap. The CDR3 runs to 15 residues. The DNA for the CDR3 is TGTGCCAGCAGTTACTGGGGAGATGGTTACAATGAGCAGTTCTTC. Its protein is CASSYWGDGYNEQFF.

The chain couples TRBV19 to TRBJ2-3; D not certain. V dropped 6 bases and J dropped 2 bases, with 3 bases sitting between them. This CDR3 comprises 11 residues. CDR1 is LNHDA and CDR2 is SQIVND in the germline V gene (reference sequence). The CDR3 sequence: CASSLTDTQYF. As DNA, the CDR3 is TGTGCCAGTAGCCTCACAGATACGCAGTATTTT.

The CDR3 nucleotides are TGTGCCAGTACCCTACTCAGGGACTCTGGGGCCAACGTCCTGACTTTC. This sequence encodes CASTLLRDSGANVLTF. The chain couples TRBV19 to TRBJ2-6; TRBD1 is a possible D gene (5 bases). V lost 7 bases, J lost 0 bases, and 13 bases lay in between. Per the germline V gene, CDR1 is LNHDA and CDR2 is SQIVND (reference sequence). The CDR3 loop spans 16 amino acids. The variable domain in full, completed from reference TRBV19 and TRBJ2-6, reads DGGITQSPKYLFRKEGQNVTLSCEQNLNHDAMYWYRQDPGQGLRLIYYSQIVNDFQKGDIAEGYSVSREKKESFPLTVTSAQKNPTAFYLCASTLLRDSGANVLTFGAGSRLTVL.

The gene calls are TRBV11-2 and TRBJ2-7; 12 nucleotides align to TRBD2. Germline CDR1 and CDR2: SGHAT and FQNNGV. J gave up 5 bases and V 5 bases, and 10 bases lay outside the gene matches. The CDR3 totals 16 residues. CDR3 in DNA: TGTGCCAGCAGCGCCCAAGGACTAGCGGGATACCACGAGCAGTACTTC. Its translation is CASSAQGLAGYHEQYF.

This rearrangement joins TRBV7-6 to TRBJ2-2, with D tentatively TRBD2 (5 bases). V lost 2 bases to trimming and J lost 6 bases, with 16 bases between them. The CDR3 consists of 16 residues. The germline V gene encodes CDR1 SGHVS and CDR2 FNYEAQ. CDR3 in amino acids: CASSLFEGVGSGELFF. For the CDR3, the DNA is TGTGCCAGCAGCTTATTCGAGGGAGTAGGGTCCGGGGAGCTGTTTTTT.

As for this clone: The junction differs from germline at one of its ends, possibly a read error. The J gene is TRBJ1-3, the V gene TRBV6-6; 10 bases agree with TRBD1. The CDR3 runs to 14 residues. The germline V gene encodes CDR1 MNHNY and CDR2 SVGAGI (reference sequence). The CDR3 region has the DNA TGTGCCAGCAGTTACCTGGGGGACAGGGGACGGCAGAATTTT. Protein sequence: CASSYLGDRGRQNF.

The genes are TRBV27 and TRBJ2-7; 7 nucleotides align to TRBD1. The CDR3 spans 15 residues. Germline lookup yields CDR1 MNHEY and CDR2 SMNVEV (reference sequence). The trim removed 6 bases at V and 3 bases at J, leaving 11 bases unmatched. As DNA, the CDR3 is TGTGCCAGCAGGAGATCTATGACAGGGAGCTACGAGCAGTACTTC. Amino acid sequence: CASRRSMTGSYEQYF.

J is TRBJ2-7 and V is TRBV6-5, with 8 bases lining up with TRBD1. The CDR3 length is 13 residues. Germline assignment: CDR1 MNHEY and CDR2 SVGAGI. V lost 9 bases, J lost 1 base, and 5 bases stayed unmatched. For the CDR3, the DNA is TGTGCCAGTCCAGGGGGCCCGTCCTACGAGCAGTACTTC. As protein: CASPGGPSYEQYF.

CDR3: CASSMTGDYGYTF. CDR3 DNA: TGTGCCAGTAGTATGACAGGGGACTATGGCTACACCTTC. The chain uses TRBV19 and TRBJ1-2; 8 bases are shared with TRBD1. CDR3 size: 13 residues. The V gene end was trimmed by 3 bases and the J gene end by 3 bases; junction bases not matched to a gene: 0. Germline CDR1 is LNHDA and CDR2 is SQIVND (reference sequence).